The 6 T cell receptor beta chains below were found in one sample sequenced in a study of blood T cell repertoires in COVID-19. TCRdb's copy holds only in-frame clones and misses some; the assay was immunoSEQ multiplex PCR. The data show around 420,000 clones, 70% to 90% seen once. Sequenced material: PBMCs or T cells enriched from blood (not recorded which). The receptors come from a woman in her thirties or forties with acute COVID-19.

This clone appeared once. J is TRBJ2-3 and V is TRBV7-8; TRBD2 is a possible D gene (6 bases). Germline assignment: CDR1 SGHVS and CDR2 FQNEAQ. This CDR3 contains 15 residues. Trimming took 5 bases from V and 2 from J, leaving 14 bases between them. The CDR3 spells CASSSLARNTDTQYF. The CDR3 DNA is TGTGCCAGCAGCAGTCTAGCGCGGAACACAGATACGCAGTATTTT.

The V gene is TRBV6-2 or TRBV6-3, the J gene TRBJ2-7, with D possibly TRBD1 on 6 matching bases. The V gene's germline CDR1 is MNHEY and CDR2 SVGEGT. CDR3 size: 16 residues. Trimming stripped 0 bases from V and 0 bases from J, with 12 bases between. The CDR3 sequence is CASSYSRGSHSYEQYF. The CDR3 DNA reads as TGTGCCAGCAGTTACTCGAGGGGGTCTCACTCCTACGAGCAGTACTTC.

This chain links TRBV6-5 with TRBJ1-6; D gene unclear. Per the germline V gene, CDR1 is MNHEY and CDR2 is SVGAGI. The CDR3 runs to 14 residues. V lost 3 bases and J 6 bases, leaving 9 bases between the germline ends. CDR3 DNA: TGTGCCAGCAGTTATTCCAGTCTTAATTCACCCCTCCACTTT. This sequence encodes CASSYSSLNSPLHF.

CDR3 bases: TGTGCCAGCAGCCCGAGGACTGCGAACACTGAAGCTTTCTTT. Its translation: CASSPRTANTEAFF. This rearrangement joins TRBV3-1 (or the pseudogene TRBV3-2) to TRBJ1-1; unclear D gene. This CDR3 region has 14 residues. The germline V gene has CDR1 LGHDT and CDR2 YNNKEL (reference sequence). V dropped 4 bases and J dropped 1 base, with 10 bases sitting between them.

The chain recombines TRBV9 with TRBJ2-3, with a weak D call TRBD2 (5 bases). Trimming cost V 0 bases and J 6 bases, with 11 bases left between them. Germline values: CDR1 SGDLS, CDR2 YYNGEE. The CDR3 has 14 amino acids. The CDR3 DNA reads TGTGCCAGCAGCGTAGCTAGCCTTCGGGATACGCAGTATTTT. Amino acid sequence: CASSVASLRDTQYF.

The rearrangement links TRBV11-2 to TRBJ2-3, with a tentative D call TRBD2 (6 bases). The CDR3 is 18 amino acids. V lost 2 bases and J lost 3, with 21 bases in between. Per germline, CDR1 SGHAT and CDR2 FQNNGV. The CDR3: CASSLLRVGGSGTDTQYF. CDR3 nucleotide sequence: TGTGCCAGCAGCTTATTACGGGTGGGGGGTTCAGGAACAGATACGCAGTATTTT.